This T cell receptor beta chain was recovered during a study of Graves' ophthalmopathy and Graves' hyperthyroidism. This clonotype was recorded at least ten times. Researchers took RNA transcripts and amplified TCR beta CDR3 regions from them. Investigators did first-round RT-PCR with HTBI primers, then second-round multiplex PCR. Each CDR3 protein is one row after TCRdb ran MiXCR on the multiplex PCR reads. Of 560,000 or so distinct CDR3 sequences in the sample, less than 40% were seen once. V lost 6 bases, J lost 0 bases, and 12 bases lay in between. Germline V lookup: CDR1 MNHEY, CDR2 SVGAGI. The CDR3 runs to 14 residues.

The V and J genes are TRBV6-5 and TRBJ2-7, with D hard to call. Sequenced material: peripheral blood or thyroid tissue (not recorded which). The TCR was taken from an adult man with Graves' hyperthyroidism. The CDR3 DNA reads as TGTGCCAGCAGCCCGATCCGGACCTCCTACGAGCAGTACTTC. It translates to CASSPIRTSYEQYF.